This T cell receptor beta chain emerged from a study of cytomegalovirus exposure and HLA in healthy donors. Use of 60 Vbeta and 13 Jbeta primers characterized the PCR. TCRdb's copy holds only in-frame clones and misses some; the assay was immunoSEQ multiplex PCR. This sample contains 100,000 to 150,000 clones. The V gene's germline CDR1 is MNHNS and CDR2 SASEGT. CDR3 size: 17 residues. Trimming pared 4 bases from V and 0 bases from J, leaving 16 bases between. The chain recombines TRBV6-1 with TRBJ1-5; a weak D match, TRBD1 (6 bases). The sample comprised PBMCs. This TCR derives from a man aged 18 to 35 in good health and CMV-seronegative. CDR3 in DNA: TGTGCCAGCAGTGTTCACAGGGTGCCCGATAGCAATCAGCCCCAGCATTTT. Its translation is CASSVHRVPDSNQPQHF.